Presented here are 24 T cell receptor beta chains from one specimen sequenced in a study of early T cells in non-severe SARS-CoV-2 infection. TCRdb reprocessed the 5' RACE reads with MiXCR, giving one entry per CDR3 protein. The sample contains under 100,000 distinct CDR3 sequences, about 11% of which appear only once. The sample consisted of whole blood. The receptors originated from an adult who was a healthcare worker with PCR-confirmed SARS-CoV-2 infection or an uninfected control (not recorded which).

This clonotype was observed a few times. The rearrangement links TRBV6-6 to TRBJ1-1, with D unclear. CDR3 size: 14 residues. V lost 6 bases to trimming and J lost 0 bases, with 11 bases between them. Germline lookup yields CDR1 MNHNY and CDR2 SVGAGI (reference sequence). CDR3 sequence reads: CASSPPPMNTEAFF. The CDR3 coding sequence is TGTGCCAGCAGCCCCCCGCCCATGAACACTGAAGCTTTCTTT.

This clonotype has only a few counts. The J gene is TRBJ1-2, the V gene TRBV29-1; 8 bases are shared with TRBD1. The CDR3 runs to 13 residues. V gave up 5 bases and J gave up 8 bases; unmatched junction bases: 10. Germline CDR1 SQVTM, CDR2 ANQGSEA. The CDR3 sequence: CSVRGQALRGYTF. The CDR3 DNA reads TGCAGCGTTCGGGGACAGGCCTTAAGAGGCTACACCTTC.

The V call is TRBV20-1, the J call TRBJ2-2, with 7 bases lining up with TRBD1. The CDR3 runs to 16 residues. The ends lost 0 bases at V and 3 bases at J; junction bases unmatched: 7. Germline assignment: CDR1 DFQATT and CDR2 SNEGSKA (reference sequence). CDR3 nucleotides: TGCAGTGCTAGAGATCTTCGACAGGGAGACACCGGGGAGCTGTTTTTT. It specifies CSARDLRQGDTGELFF.

At least ten counts were recorded for this clonotype. J is TRBJ1-5 and V is TRBV27, with TRBD1 as a possible D gene (6 bases). CDR1 is MNHEY and CDR2 is SMNVEV in the germline V gene (reference sequence). V was trimmed by 5 bases and J by 8 bases, leaving 19 bases between them. This CDR3 comprises 15 residues. The CDR3, as DNA: TGTGCCAGCAGTAGGGACACGGGGGGAAGGGAGCCCCAGCATTTT. Translating it yields CASSRDTGGREPQHF.

This clonotype showed up just a few times. This sequence joins TRBV2 and TRBJ1-1; D is unclear. V was clipped by 1 base and J by 1 base, with 10 bases between them. Germline values: CDR1 SNHLY, CDR2 FYNNEI. CDR3 length: 15 residues. The DNA of the CDR3 is TGTGCCAGCAGTGAAGGGAGGTTGACGAACACTGAAGCTTTCTTT. Protein: CASSEGRLTNTEAFF.

V is TRBV21-1 and J is TRBJ2-7; TRBD1 is the table's D call and was not checked against the DNA. TRBV21-1 is flagged as a pseudogene. This CDR3 region has 15 residues. The CDR3 reads CASSLGTGCSYEQYF. The CDR3 DNA follows: TGTGCCAGCAGCTTAGGGACAGGATGCTCCTACGAGCAGTACTTC.

Ten or more counts support this clonotype. This chain connects TRBV6-5 to TRBJ2-7; 11 nucleotides align to TRBD2. J lost 4 bases, V lost 0 bases, and 2 bases had no gene match. CDR3 size: 15 residues. Germline V CDR1 and CDR2: MNHEY, SVGAGI. Here the CDR3 DNA reads TGTGCCAGCAGTTACTCGGGACTAGCGGATTACGAGCAGTACTTC. The encoded protein is CASSYSGLADYEQYF.

The V gene is TRBV7-6, the J gene TRBJ1-4; the D is unclear. V was cut by 4 bases and J by 1 base, with 10 bases left in between. CDR3 size: 15 residues. The V gene's germline CDR1 is SGHVS and CDR2 FNYEAQ. CDR3 sequence: CASSSGLLTNEKLFF. The CDR3 DNA is TGTGCCAGCAGCTCAGGACTGTTAACTAATGAAAAACTGTTTTTT.

V and J are TRBV6-5 and TRBJ1-2; 7 bases agree with TRBD1. The CDR3 has 12 amino acids. Germline V gene lookup returns CDR1 MNHEY and CDR2 SVGAGI. J lost 3 bases, V lost 8 bases, and 3 bases had no gene match. CDR3 nucleotide sequence: TGTGCCAGCGGGACAGCTCACTATGGCTACACCTTC. Its translation is CASGTAHYGYTF.

This sequence joins TRBV7-3 and TRBJ2-1; D remains unclear. V lost 2 bases and J lost 5, with 13 bases in between. CDR1 and CDR2 from the germline V gene are SGHTA and FQGTGA. There are 15 residues in the CDR3. The DNA of the CDR3 is TGTGCCAGCAGCTTACGGACGGAGCCTAACAATGAGCAGTTCTTC. It specifies CASSLRTEPNNEQFF.

The genes are TRBV5-1 and TRBJ2-1, with 12 bases identical to TRBD2. Germline assignment: CDR1 SGHRS and CDR2 YFSETQ. This CDR3 spans 17 amino acids. V was clipped by 2 bases and J by 9 bases; unmatched bases: 12. The CDR3 region is CASSFTLAGGGGLEQFF. For the CDR3, the DNA is TGCGCCAGCAGCTTTACACTAGCGGGAGGCGGTGGGCTTGAGCAGTTCTTC.

This clonotype came up many times. The chain links TRBV29-1 to TRBJ1-1; the match to TRBD1 covers 8 bases. The V segment lost 5 bases and the J segment 1 base; nucleotides outside the gene matches: 6. This CDR3 contains 14 residues. Per the germline V gene, CDR1 is SQVTM and CDR2 is ANQGSEA. The DNA of the CDR3 is TGCAGCGTTCGGGAAGGGACAGGGAACACTGAAGCTTTCTTT. This gives the protein CSVREGTGNTEAFF.

The rearrangement uses TRBV20-1 and TRBJ2-1; weak D call: TRBD1 (6 bases). V lost 5 bases, J lost 0 bases, and 8 bases lay in between. The CDR3 contains 13 residues. Germline-derived CDR1 and CDR2 are DFQATT and SNEGSKA (reference sequence). Written as DNA, the CDR3 is TGCAGTGCTTACAGGGACTCCTACAATGAGCAGTTCTTC. This gives the protein CSAYRDSYNEQFF.

The chain uses TRBV5-1 and TRBJ2-5; TRBD2 matches at 8 bases. The V gene end was trimmed by 2 bases and the J gene end by 0 bases; junction bases not matched to a gene: 9. There are 17 residues in the CDR3. In germline, CDR1 is SGHRS, CDR2 YFSETQ. This chain's CDR3 is CASSLTIAGQDQETQYF. The CDR3 coding sequence is TGCGCCAGCAGCTTAACCATAGCGGGGCAAGACCAAGAGACCCAGTACTTC.

This clonotype came up a few times. This chain links TRBV25-1 with TRBJ2-2, with D tentatively TRBD2 (5 bases). Trimming removed 7 bases at V and 2 bases at J, with 8 bases between. The CDR3 runs 13 residues. CDR1 is MGHDK and CDR2 is SYGVNS in the germline V gene. CDR3 amino acids: CASIRENTGELFF. CDR3 in DNA: TGTGCCAGCATCCGGGAAAACACCGGGGAGCTGTTTTTT.

This clonotype has at least ten counts. The chain has TRBV2 and TRBJ2-1; perhaps TRBD2 as D (6 bases). Germline V CDR1 and CDR2: SNHLY, FYNNEI. The CDR3 is 14 amino acids. V was shortened by 7 bases and J by 5 bases, with 15 bases between the two germline ends. The CDR3 spells CASIAGSLNNEQFF. The CDR3 region has the DNA TGTGCCAGCATCGCGGGGAGCCTTAACAATGAGCAGTTCTTC.

In its sample, this clonotype was seen a few times. The genes are TRBV28 and TRBJ2-1; D gene unclear. This CDR3 region has 12 residues. With 1 base removed from V and 9 bases from J, the gap between germline ends came to 7 bases. CDR1 and CDR2 from the germline V gene are MDHEN and SYDVKM. The chain's CDR3 is CASSLFSREQFF. CDR3 in DNA: TGTGCCAGCAGTTTATTCTCCCGTGAGCAGTTCTTC.

This clonotype was picked up many times. The V gene is TRBV30, the J gene TRBJ2-5; D gene ambiguous. Trimming stripped 2 bases from V and 4 bases from J, with 8 bases between. Germline V gives CDR1 GTSNPN, CDR2 SVGIG (reference sequence). The CDR3 spans 12 residues. Written as DNA, the CDR3 is TGTGCCTGGAGTAGGACGCGAGAGACCCAGTACTTC. Translating gives CAWSRTRETQYF. Full variable domain (rest looked up from reference TRBV30 and TRBJ2-5): SQTIHQWPATLVQPVGSPLSLECTVEGTSNPNLYWYRQAAGRGLQLLFYSVGIGQISSEVPQNLSASRPQDRQFILSSKKLLLSDSGFYLCAWSRTRETQYFGPGTRLLVL.

A note on this clonotype: One end of the junction varies from germline; a read error may be responsible. The chain has TRBV4-1 and TRBJ2-1; 9 nucleotides line up with TRBD2. The V gene's germline CDR1 is MGHRA and CDR2 YSYEKL. This CDR3 comprises 20 residues. CDR3 in DNA: TGCGCCAGCAGCCAGATTGGACTAGCGCTCCTCGTCAGCTCCTACAATGAGCAGCTCTTC. Protein sequence: CASSQIGLALLVSSYNEQLF.

This clonotype was observed at least ten times. The chain couples TRBV2 to TRBJ1-1; D may be TRBD1 (5 bases). Germline CDR1 and CDR2: SNHLY and FYNNEI. V was pared by 5 bases and J by 6 bases, with 16 bases between. This CDR3 region has 14 residues. The CDR3 here is CASSWTLPGAEAFF. CDR3 coding DNA: TGTGCCAGCAGTTGGACACTGCCTGGGGCTGAAGCTTTCTTT.

The chain employs TRBV7-2 and TRBJ2-1; unclear D gene. There are 15 residues in the CDR3. V lost 1 base to trimming and J lost 3 bases, with 10 bases between them. Germline CDR1 reads SGHTA; CDR2 reads FQGNSA. CDR3 region: CASSLGPPVYNEQFF. The CDR3 region has the DNA TGTGCCAGCAGCTTAGGGCCGCCTGTCTACAATGAGCAGTTCTTC.

This clonotype has more than one count but fewer than ten. The chain links TRBV6-5 to TRBJ2-7; 9 bases are a match to TRBD1. The CDR3 has 15 residues. From germline, CDR1 is MNHEY and CDR2 SVGAGI. Trimming took 6 bases from V and 7 from J; bases not matched to a gene: 13. The CDR3 here is CASSYRQGGIREQYF. CDR3 coding DNA: TGTGCCAGCAGCTACAGACAGGGGGGAATAAGGGAGCAGTACTTC.

The table lists this clonotype with a few counts. J is TRBJ2-7 and V is TRBV7-2; 8 nucleotides match TRBD2. The CDR3 covers 14 residues. Germline V gives CDR1 SGHTA, CDR2 FQGNSA. Losses at the gene ends were 5 bases for V and 4 bases for J; bases not matched to a gene: 7. The CDR3 spells CASSPGRGSYEQYF. The CDR3 nucleotides are TGTGCCAGCAGCCCCGGGAGGGGTAGTTACGAGCAGTACTTC.

This clonotype came up many times. This chain links TRBV4-1 with TRBJ2-7; D is unresolved. The germline V gene encodes CDR1 MGHRA and CDR2 YSYEKL. The CDR3 is 16 amino acids. V gave up 0 bases and J gave up 4 bases, with 16 bases separating them. The CDR3 DNA is TGCGCCAGCAGCCAAGAGGATGAGAGGTGGGGTTACGAGCAGTACTTC. Its protein is CASSQEDERWGYEQYF.